The 8 T cell receptor beta chains below come from one sample, sequenced in a study of beta chain features in type 1 diabetes. Expressed TCRB transcripts were sequenced, since all the RNA that had been isolated was reverse transcribed. Libraries were prepared by immunoSEQ multiplex PCR; TCRdb keeps only in-frame clonotypes and omits some of them. Of some 700,000 clones listed, 10% to 15% are singletons. Antigen specificity for these receptors is unknown. Findings and caveats of the study: Moderate yet significant TCRB CDR3 shortening was seen in Type 1 diabetes patients in all four CD4+ subsets.

Sequenced sample: naive CD4+ T cells from blood. The receptors here all came from a man aged 18 to 30 with type 1 diabetes.

The J gene is TRBJ2-1, the V gene TRBV2; the D is unclear. The CDR3 length is 11 residues. CDR1 and CDR2 from the germline V gene are SNHLY and FYNNEI. Trimming took off 6 bases at V and 6 bases at J, with 6 bases between the two ends. The CDR3 nucleotides read TGTGCCAGCAGGAAGAGCAATGAGCAGTTCTTC. It codes for CASRKSNEQFF.

In its sample, this clone was seen many times. The chain recombines TRBV14 with TRBJ1-2, with D unresolved. Germline V CDR1 and CDR2: SGHDN, FVKESK. Trimming cost V 1 base and J 12 bases, with 15 bases left between them. This CDR3 has 13 amino acids. The CDR3: CASSQVAGRVDTF. CDR3 nucleotide sequence: TGTGCCAGCAGCCAAGTCGCTGGCCGGGTGGACACCTTC.

This clone was observed a handful of times. The V and J genes are TRBV5-1 and TRBJ2-5; 8 bases match TRBD1. Germline CDR1 reads SGHRS; CDR2 reads YFSETQ. V trimming: 4 bases; J trimming: 2 bases; junction bases outside the gene matches: 7. The CDR3 covers 15 residues. The CDR3 DNA reads as TGCGCCAGCAGCAAGGGGACAGGACTGCAAGAGACCCAGTACTTC. The encoded protein is CASSKGTGLQETQYF. Looking up the rest from reference TRBV5-1 and TRBJ2-5 gives the full variable domain: KAGVTQTPRYLIKTRGQQVTLSCSPISGHRSVSWYQQTPGQGLQFLFEYFSETQRNKGNFPGRFSGRQFSNSRSEMNVSTLELGDSALYLCASSKGTGLQETQYFGPGTRLLVL.

This clone has just one count. V is TRBV7-9 and J is TRBJ2-7; D may be TRBD1 or TRBD2 (6 bases each). V was shortened by 1 base and J by 2 bases, with 15 bases between the two germline ends. The CDR3 is 16 residues long. Germline lookup yields CDR1 SEHNR and CDR2 FQNEAQ (reference sequence). The CDR3 reads CASSLEVGGEPYEQYF. The CDR3 region has the DNA TGTGCCAGCAGCTTAGAGGTGGGGGGCGAACCCTACGAGCAGTACTTC.

This chain uses TRBV5-1 with TRBJ2-1; weak D call: TRBD2 (5 bases). V shed 5 bases and J shed 5 bases, with 11 bases lying between them. Germline V gives CDR1 SGHRS, CDR2 YFSETQ. CDR3 length: 13 residues. For the CDR3, the DNA is TGCGCCAGCAGTATGGACTTAAACAATGAGCAGTTCTTC. This encodes CASSMDLNNEQFF. Filled out from reference TRBV5-1 and TRBJ2-1, the complete variable domain reads KAGVTQTPRYLIKTRGQQVTLSCSPISGHRSVSWYQQTPGQGLQFLFEYFSETQRNKGNFPGRFSGRQFSNSRSEMNVSTLELGDSALYLCASSMDLNNEQFFGPGTRLTVL.

This clone appeared a few times. The chain carries TRBV10-2 and TRBJ2-2, with D perhaps TRBD1 or TRBD2 (6 bases each). Between the trimmed V and J ends, which lost 3 bases and 5 bases, there was a span of 13 bases. CDR3 length equals 15 residues. Per the germline V gene, CDR1 is WSHSY and CDR2 is SAAADI. The CDR3 here is CASSDPGAVTGELFF. CDR3 bases: TGCGCCAGCAGTGATCCGGGGGCAGTTACCGGGGAGCTGTTTTTT.

The chain links TRBV25-1 to TRBJ2-7, with D tentatively TRBD1 or TRBD2 (5 bases each). The V gene's germline CDR1 is MGHDK and CDR2 SYGVNS. Trimming took 5 bases from V and 0 from J, leaving 23 bases between them. The CDR3 is 18 residues long. CDR3 in amino acids: CASSLDRGSGRSSYEQYF. CDR3 sequence (DNA): TGTGCCAGCAGTTTAGACCGCGGTTCGGGGCGAAGCTCCTACGAGCAGTACTTC.

The V and J genes are TRBV10-3 and TRBJ2-7; 9 nucleotides agree with TRBD1. Per the germline V gene, CDR1 is ENHRY and CDR2 is SYGVKD. J lost 4 bases, V lost 6 bases, and 1 base had no gene match. The CDR3 spans 12 residues. The CDR3 nucleotides read TGTGCCATCAGGGACAGGGGATACGAGCAGTACTTC. It codes for CAIRDRGYEQYF.